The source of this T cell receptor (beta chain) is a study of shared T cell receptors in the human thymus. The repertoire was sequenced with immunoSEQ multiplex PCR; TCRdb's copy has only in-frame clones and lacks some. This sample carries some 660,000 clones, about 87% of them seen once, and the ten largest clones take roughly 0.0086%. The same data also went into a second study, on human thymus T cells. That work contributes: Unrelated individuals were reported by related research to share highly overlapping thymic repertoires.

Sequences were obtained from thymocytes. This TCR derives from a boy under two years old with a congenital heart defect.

CDR3 in DNA: TGTGCCAGCAGTGAAGAGGAGGGCCCCACCGGGGAGCTGTTTTTT. Protein product: CASSEEEGPTGELFF. The V and J genes are TRBV6-1 and TRBJ2-2, with D possibly matching TRBD2 (6 bases). The CDR3 contains 15 residues. Trimming pared 1 base from V and 4 bases from J, leaving 10 bases between. Per the germline V gene, CDR1 is MNHNS and CDR2 is SASEGT.